A selection of T cell receptor beta chains follows, all from one sample in a study of PD-1 blockade in mismatch repair-deficient tumors. Assay: immunoSEQ multiplex PCR; the TCRdb copy retains only in-frame clones and omits some. The table records tens of thousands of clones, roughly 80% of them present only once. The sequenced sample was peripheral blood, obtained 12 weeks after starting pembrolizumab. These receptors were collected from an adult with mismatch repair-deficient cancer. Each CDR3 is given with its conserved first and last residue.

j_call v_call cdr3_aa
TRBJ2-2 TRBV11-3 CASSPGQNTGELFF
TRBJ2-1 TRBV5-4 CASSQDSGSIYEQFF
TRBJ1-3 TRBV4-2 CASSQGGGTGNTIYF
TRBJ1-5 TRBV15 CATSRGTAYNQPQHF
TRBJ2-7 TRBV7-8 CASSLEGGNSYEQYF
TRBJ2-1 TRBV10-3 CAISESTPIGGRKDNEQFF
TRBJ1-2 TRBV29-1 CSVNQGVGGYTF
TRBJ1-1 TRBV19 CASSIENQAYTEAFF
TRBJ2-2 TRBV11-1 CASSPRLGILNTGELFF
TRBJ1-2 TRBV14 CASSQEDRGLHRDGYTF
TRBJ2-6 TRBV7-9 CASSGRDTTFLTF
TRBJ1-5 TRBV6-6 CASSYEGYQPQHF
TRBJ2-3 TRBV18 CASSPFLTSDKITDTQYF
TRBJ1-1 TRBV5-5 CASSLAGGTTEAFF
TRBJ1-2 TRBV7-2 CASSPRGTGLGGYTF